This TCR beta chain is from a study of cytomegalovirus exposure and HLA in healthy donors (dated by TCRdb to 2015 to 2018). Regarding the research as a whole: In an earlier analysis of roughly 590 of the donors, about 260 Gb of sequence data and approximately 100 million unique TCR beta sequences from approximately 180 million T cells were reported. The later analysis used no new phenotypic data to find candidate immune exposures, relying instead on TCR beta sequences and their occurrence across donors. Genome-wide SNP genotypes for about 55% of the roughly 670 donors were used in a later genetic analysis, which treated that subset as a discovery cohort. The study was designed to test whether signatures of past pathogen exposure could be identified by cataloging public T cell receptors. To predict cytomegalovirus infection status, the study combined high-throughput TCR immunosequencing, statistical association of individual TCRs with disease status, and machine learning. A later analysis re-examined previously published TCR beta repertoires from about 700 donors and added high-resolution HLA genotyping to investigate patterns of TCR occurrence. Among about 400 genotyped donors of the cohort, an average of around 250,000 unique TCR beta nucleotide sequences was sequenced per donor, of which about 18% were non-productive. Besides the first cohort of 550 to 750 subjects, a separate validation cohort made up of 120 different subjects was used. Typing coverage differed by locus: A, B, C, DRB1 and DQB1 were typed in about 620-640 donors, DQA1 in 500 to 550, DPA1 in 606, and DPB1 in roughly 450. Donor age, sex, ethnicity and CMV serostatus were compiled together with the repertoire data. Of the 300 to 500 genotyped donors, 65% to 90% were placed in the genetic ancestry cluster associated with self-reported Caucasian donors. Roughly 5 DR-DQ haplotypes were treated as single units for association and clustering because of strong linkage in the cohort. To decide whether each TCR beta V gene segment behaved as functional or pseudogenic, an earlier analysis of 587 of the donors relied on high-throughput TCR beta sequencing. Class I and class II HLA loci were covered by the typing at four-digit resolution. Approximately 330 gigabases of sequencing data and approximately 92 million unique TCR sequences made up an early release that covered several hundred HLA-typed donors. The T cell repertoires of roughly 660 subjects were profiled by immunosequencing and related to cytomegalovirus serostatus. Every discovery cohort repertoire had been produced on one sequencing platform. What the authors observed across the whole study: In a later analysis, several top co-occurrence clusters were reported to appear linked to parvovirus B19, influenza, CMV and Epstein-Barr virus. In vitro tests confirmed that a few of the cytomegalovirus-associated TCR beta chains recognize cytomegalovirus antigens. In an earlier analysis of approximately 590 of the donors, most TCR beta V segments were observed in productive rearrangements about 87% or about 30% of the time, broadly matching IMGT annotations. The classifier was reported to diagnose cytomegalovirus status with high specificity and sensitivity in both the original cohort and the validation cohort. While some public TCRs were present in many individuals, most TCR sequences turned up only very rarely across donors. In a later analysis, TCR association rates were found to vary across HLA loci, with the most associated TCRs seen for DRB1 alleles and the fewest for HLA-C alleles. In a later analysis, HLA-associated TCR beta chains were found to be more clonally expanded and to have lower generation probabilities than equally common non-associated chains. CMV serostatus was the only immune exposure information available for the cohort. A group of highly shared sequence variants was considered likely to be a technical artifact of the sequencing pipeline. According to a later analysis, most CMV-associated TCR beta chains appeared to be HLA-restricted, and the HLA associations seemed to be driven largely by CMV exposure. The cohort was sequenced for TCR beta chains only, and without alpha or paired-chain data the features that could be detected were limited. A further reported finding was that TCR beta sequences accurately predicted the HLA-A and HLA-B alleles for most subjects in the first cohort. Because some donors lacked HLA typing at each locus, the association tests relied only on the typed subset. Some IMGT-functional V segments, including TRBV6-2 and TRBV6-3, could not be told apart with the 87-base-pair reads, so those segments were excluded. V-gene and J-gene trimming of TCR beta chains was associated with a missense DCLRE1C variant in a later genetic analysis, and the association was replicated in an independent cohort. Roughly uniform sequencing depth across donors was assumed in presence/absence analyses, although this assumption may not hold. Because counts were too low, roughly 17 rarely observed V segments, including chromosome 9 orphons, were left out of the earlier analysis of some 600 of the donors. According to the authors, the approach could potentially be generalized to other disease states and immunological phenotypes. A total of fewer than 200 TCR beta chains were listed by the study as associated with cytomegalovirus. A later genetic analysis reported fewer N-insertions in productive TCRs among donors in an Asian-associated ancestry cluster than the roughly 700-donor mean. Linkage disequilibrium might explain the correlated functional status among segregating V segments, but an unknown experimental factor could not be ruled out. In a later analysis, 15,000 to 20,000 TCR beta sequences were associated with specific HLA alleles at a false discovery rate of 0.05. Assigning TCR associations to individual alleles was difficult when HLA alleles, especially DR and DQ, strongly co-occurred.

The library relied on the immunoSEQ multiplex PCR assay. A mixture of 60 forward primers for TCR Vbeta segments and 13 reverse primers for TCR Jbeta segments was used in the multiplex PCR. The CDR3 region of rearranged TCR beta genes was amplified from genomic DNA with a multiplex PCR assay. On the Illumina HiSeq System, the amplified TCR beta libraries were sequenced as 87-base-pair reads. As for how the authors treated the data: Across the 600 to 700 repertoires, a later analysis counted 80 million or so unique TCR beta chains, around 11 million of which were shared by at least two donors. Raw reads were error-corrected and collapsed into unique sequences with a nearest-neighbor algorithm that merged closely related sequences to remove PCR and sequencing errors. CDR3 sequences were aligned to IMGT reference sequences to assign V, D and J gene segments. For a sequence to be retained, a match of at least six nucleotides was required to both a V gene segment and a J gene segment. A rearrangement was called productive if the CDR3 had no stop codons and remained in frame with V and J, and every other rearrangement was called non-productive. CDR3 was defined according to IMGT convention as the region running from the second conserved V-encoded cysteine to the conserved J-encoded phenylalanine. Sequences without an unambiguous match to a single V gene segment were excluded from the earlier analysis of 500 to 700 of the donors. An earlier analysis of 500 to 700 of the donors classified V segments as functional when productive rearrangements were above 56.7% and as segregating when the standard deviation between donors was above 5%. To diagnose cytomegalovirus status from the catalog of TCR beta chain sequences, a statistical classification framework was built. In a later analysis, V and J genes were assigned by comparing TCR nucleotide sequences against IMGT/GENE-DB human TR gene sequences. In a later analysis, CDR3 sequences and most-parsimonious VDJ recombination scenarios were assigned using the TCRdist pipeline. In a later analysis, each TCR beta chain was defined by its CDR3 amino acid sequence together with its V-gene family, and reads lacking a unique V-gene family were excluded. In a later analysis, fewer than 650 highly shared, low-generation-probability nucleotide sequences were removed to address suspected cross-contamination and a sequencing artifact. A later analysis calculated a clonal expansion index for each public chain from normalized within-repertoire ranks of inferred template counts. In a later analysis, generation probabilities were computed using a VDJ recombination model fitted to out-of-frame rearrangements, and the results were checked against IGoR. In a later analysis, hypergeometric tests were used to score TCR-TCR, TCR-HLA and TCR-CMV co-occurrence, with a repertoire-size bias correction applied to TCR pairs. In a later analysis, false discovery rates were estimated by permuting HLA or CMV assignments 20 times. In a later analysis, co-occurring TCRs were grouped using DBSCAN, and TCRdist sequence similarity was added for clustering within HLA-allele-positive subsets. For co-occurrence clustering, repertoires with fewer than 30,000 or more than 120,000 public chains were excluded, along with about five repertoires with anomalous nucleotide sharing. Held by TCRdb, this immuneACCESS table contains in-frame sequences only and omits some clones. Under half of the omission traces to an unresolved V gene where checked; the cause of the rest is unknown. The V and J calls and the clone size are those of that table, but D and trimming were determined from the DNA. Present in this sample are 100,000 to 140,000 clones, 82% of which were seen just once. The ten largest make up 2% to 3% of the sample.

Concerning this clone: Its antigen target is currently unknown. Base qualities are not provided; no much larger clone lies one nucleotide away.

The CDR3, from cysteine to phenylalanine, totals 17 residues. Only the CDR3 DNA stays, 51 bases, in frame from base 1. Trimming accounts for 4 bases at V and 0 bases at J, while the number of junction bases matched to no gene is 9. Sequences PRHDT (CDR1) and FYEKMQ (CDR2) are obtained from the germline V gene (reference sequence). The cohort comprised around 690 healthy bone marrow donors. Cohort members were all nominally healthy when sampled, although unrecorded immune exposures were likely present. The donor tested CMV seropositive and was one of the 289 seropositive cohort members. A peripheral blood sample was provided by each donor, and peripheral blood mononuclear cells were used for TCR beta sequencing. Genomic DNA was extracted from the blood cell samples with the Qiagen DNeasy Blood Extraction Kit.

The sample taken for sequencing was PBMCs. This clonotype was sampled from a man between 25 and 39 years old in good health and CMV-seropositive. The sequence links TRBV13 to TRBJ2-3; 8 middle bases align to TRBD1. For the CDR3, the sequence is CASSSIGTGLSTDTQYF. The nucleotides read TGTGCCAGCAGCTCCATCGGGACAGGCCTTAGCACAGATACGCAGTATTTT.